The rows below give T cell receptor beta chains drawn from one sample of a study of T cell responses to AZD1222 COVID-19 vaccine. Using immunoSEQ multiplex PCR, the repertoire was profiled, and TCRdb retains in-frame clones only, with some absent. This table has 180,000 or so clones, about 93% appearing once. This sample comprised peripheral blood, obtained 28 days after the second AZD1222 dose. These receptors all come from an adult who received the AZD1222 COVID-19 vaccine. CDR3s include the opening cysteine and the closing phenylalanine or tryptophan. A D gene is named only where the DNA matches it firmly. Clone sizes are given selectively: once, few, many, or a class where the clone is expanded.

V gene	D gene	clone size	J gene	CDR3 protein	CDR3 DNA
TRBV15	NA	NA	TRBJ1-2	CATSRDSGPGGYGYTF	TGTGCCACCAGCAGAGACAGCGGACCCGGGGGCTATGGCTACACCTTC
TRBV6-1	NA	NA	TRBJ2-2	CASSEIGRGTNTGELFF	TGTGCCAGCAGTGAAATCGGCAGGGGAACGAACACCGGGGAGCTGTTTTTT
TRBV23-1	NA	NA	TRBJ1-6	CASSQSPGTACGNSPLHF	TGCGCCAGCAGTCAATCGCCAGGGACGGCGTGTGGGAATTCACCCCTCCACTTT
TRBV9	NA	NA	TRBJ1-1	CASSVGWNTEAFF	TGTGCCAGCAGCGTGGGGTGGAACACTGAAGCTTTCTTT
TRBV19	NA	NA	TRBJ1-1	CASSMSMNTEAFF	TGTGCCAGTAGTATGTCTATGAACACTGAAGCTTTCTTT
TRBV20-1	NA	NA	TRBJ1-1	CSPNTEAFF	TGCAGTCCTAACACTGAAGCTTTCTTT
TRBV28	TRBD1	NA	TRBJ1-6	CASSSGQGGSYNSPLHF	TGTGCCAGCAGTTCGGGACAGGGGGGCTCCTATAATTCACCCCTCCACTTT
TRBV27	NA	NA	TRBJ1-1	CASTRGGANTEAFF	TGTGCCAGCACCCGAGGGGGGGCGAACACTGAAGCTTTCTTT
TRBV18	TRBD1	NA	TRBJ1-1	CASSPPGQEFGAFF	TGTGCCAGCTCACCACCCGGACAGGAGTTCGGAGCTTTCTTT
TRBV10-3	TRBD2	once	TRBJ2-5	CAISDPGLGGETQYF	TGTGCCATCAGTGATCCGGGACTAGGGGGTGAGACCCAGTACTTC
TRBV4-1	NA	NA	TRBJ2-3	CASSQATGRVAATDTQYF	TGCGCCAGCAGCCAGGCTACAGGGCGGGTAGCAGCCACAGATACGCAGTATTTT
TRBV20-1	NA	NA	TRBJ2-1	CSASHGSGRGQFF	TGCAGTGCGAGTCACGGGAGCGGACGGGGGCAGTTCTTC
TRBV19	NA	NA	TRBJ1-1	CASSMRETEAFF	TGTGCCAGTAGTATGAGGGAAACTGAAGCTTTCTTT
TRBV11-2	TRBD2	NA	TRBJ2-1	CASSQGTSVGNEQFF	TGTGCCAGCAGCCAGGGGACTAGCGTAGGTAATGAGCAGTTCTTC
TRBV19	TRBD1	NA	TRBJ1-1	CASTRTGGAFF	TGTGCCAGTACCCGGACAGGGGGAGCTTTCTTT
TRBV5-8	NA	NA	TRBJ1-4	CASSFGRVVEKLFF	TGTGCCAGCAGCTTCGGCAGGGTGGTCGAAAAACTGTTTTTT
TRBV3-1/TRBV3-2	NA	NA	TRBJ1-4	CASSQVSRAGEKLFF	TGTGCCAGCAGCCAAGTTTCCAGGGCCGGCGAAAAACTGTTTTTT
TRBV21-1	NA	NA	TRBJ1-5	CASRKGPHQPQHF	TGTGCCAGCAGAAAGGGGCCCCATCAGCCCCAGCATTTT
TRBV19	NA	NA	TRBJ1-2	CASSISFGLAYGYTF	TGTGCCAGTAGTATATCGTTCGGACTCGCGTATGGCTACACCTTC
TRBV7-8	NA	NA	TRBJ1-5	CASGLASNQPQHF	TGTGCCAGCGGCTTGGCTAGCAATCAGCCCCAGCATTTT
TRBV6-5	TRBD2	NA	TRBJ2-3	CASGGTSGGTDTQYF	TGTGCCAGCGGAGGGACTAGCGGGGGGACAGATACGCAGTATTTT
TRBV3-1/TRBV3-2	NA	NA	TRBJ2-1	CASSRGHPGRYNEQFF	TGTGCCAGCAGCCGAGGACACCCAGGGAGATACAATGAGCAGTTCTTC
TRBV5-4	TRBD1	NA	TRBJ1-3	CASSWGIQGDSGNTIYF	TGTGCCAGCAGCTGGGGGATACAGGGGGATTCTGGAAACACCATATATTTT
TRBV3-1/TRBV3-2	NA	NA	TRBJ1-6	CASSQDMDSPLHF	TGTGCCAGCAGCCAAGATATGGATTCACCCCTCCACTTT
TRBV19	NA	NA	TRBJ1-4	CASSILRRNHNEKLFF	TGTGCCAGTAGTATCCTTAGACGGAACCATAATGAAAAACTGTTTTTT
TRBV18	NA	NA	TRBJ2-1	CASSPSVDYNEQFF	TGTGCCAGCTCACCAAGCGTAGACTACAATGAGCAGTTCTTC
TRBV7-9	NA	NA	TRBJ2-1	CASSLASIPPYEQFF	TGTGCCAGCAGCTTAGCGTCAATCCCCCCTTATGAGCAGTTCTTC
TRBV6-5	NA	few	TRBJ1-1	CASINGGGFDEAFF	TGTGCCAGCATTAACGGGGGGGGCTTCGATGAAGCTTTCTTT
TRBV11-2	NA	NA	TRBJ1-5	CASSLERVGQPQHF	TGTGCCAGCAGCTTAGAGAGGGTTGGGCAGCCCCAGCATTTT
TRBV10-3	NA	NA	TRBJ1-6	CAISEAGGGDSPLHF	TGTGCCATCAGTGAGGCAGGAGGGGGGGATTCACCCCTCCACTTT
TRBV9	NA	NA	TRBJ1-6	CASSVEGERSPLHF	TGTGCCAGCAGCGTAGAAGGGGAGCGTTCACCCCTCCACTTT
TRBV7-9	NA	NA	TRBJ2-2	CASRNLGNTGELFF	TGTGCCAGCAGGAATCTAGGGAACACCGGGGAGCTGTTTTTT
TRBV24-1	TRBD1	NA	TRBJ2-6	CATSATPGTGLSGANVLTF	TGTGCCACCAGTGCCACCCCCGGGACAGGGCTTTCTGGGGCCAACGTCCTGACTTTC
TRBV30	NA	few	TRBJ1-6	CAWSVFGRPPLNSPLHF	TGTGCCTGGAGTGTTTTCGGGAGGCCACCCCTTAATTCACCCCTCCACTTT
TRBV7-2	NA	NA	TRBJ2-3	CASSFFTDTQYF	TGTGCCAGCAGTTTTTTCACAGATACGCAGTATTTT
TRBV21-1	NA	once	TRBJ1-5	CASRNRGLVLFGNQPQHF	TGTGCCAGCAGAAACAGGGGCCTCGTTTTGTTTGGCAATCAGCCCCAGCATTTT
TRBV5-4	TRBD2	NA	TRBJ2-1	CASSSKRGGFYEQFF	TGTGCCAGCAGCTCAAAGCGGGGGGGCTTTTATGAGCAGTTCTTC
TRBV27	NA	few	TRBJ2-2	CASSFNLVRGTGELFF	TGTGCCAGCAGTTTTAATTTGGTCCGGGGCACCGGGGAGCTGTTTTTT
TRBV9	TRBD2	NA	TRBJ2-7	CASSGREGSSYEQYF	TGTGCCAGCAGCGGACGGGAGGGTTCTTCCTACGAGCAGTACTTC
TRBV19	TRBD1	NA	TRBJ1-4	CASSIAPGGIVFF	TGTGCCAGTAGTATAGCGCCAGGGGGAATCGTGTTTTTT
TRBV11-2	NA	once	TRBJ2-1	CASSLLTSKQFF	TGTGCCAGCAGCCTCCTGACTAGTAAGCAGTTCTTC
TRBV3-1/TRBV3-2	NA	NA	TRBJ2-4	CASSRRGTSTKNIQYF	TGTGCCAGCAGCCGCCGGGGGACCTCCACCAAAAACATTCAGTACTTC
TRBV5-1	NA	NA	TRBJ2-7	CASSRDGSYEQYF	TGCGCCAGCAGCCGGGACGGCTCCTACGAGCAGTACTTC
TRBV7-9	NA	NA	TRBJ1-3	CASSLDSHSGNTIYF	TGTGCCAGCAGCTTAGACAGTCACTCTGGAAACACCATATATTTT
TRBV6-1	NA	NA	TRBJ1-1	CASSEQAGNTEAFF	TGTGCCAGCAGTGAACAGGCCGGGAACACTGAAGCTTTCTTT
TRBV4-1	TRBD2	once	TRBJ2-5	CASGSGRGQETQYF	TGCGCCAGCGGCTCGGGGAGGGGCCAAGAGACCCAGTACTTC
TRBV6-2/TRBV6-3	TRBD2	NA	TRBJ2-5	CASSSLAGGQETQYF	TGTGCCAGCAGTTCCCTGGCGGGGGGTCAAGAGACCCAGTACTTC
TRBV4-3	TRBD1	NA	TRBJ1-2	CASSQLQGAGGYTF	TGCGCCAGCAGCCAATTACAGGGGGCGGGAGGCTACACCTTC
TRBV19	NA	once	TRBJ2-2	CASSISSANTGELFF	TGTGCCAGTAGTATCTCTAGCGCGAACACCGGGGAGCTGTTTTTT